This T cell receptor (beta chain) derives from a study of regulatory T cells in long-lasting Graves disease. Study observations and caveats: Favored gene segments in persistent disease were TRBV28, TRBJ1-2 and TRBJ2-5.

This sample's time point: newly diagnosed GD, antithyroid drugs for less than 3 months. There was RNA extracted from PBMCs, and the TCR library was made from it. Collection of peripheral blood (around 10 milliliters) was done using EDTA tubes. The CDR3 sequence is 14 residues long. V lost 4 bases, J lost 7 bases, and 7 bases stayed unmatched. Germline V gene sequence: CDR1 LGHDT, CDR2 YNNKEL (reference sequence). Assembly of TCR beta libraries relied on iRepertoire HTBI primers together with Arm-PCR of CDR3 regions. One entry per CDR3 protein results from TCRdb running MiXCR on the multiplex PCR reads. The sample contains roughly 420,000 distinct CDR3 sequences, 14% of which appear only once. This clonotype was counted many times. Antigen unknown. This sample also belongs to another study, concerning T cells in Graves' hyperthyroidism and ophthalmopathy.

The TCR was taken from a woman aged 45-59 years with Graves disease. The sequenced sample was peripheral blood mononuclear cells (PBMCs), obtained at new diagnosis, from a patient treated with antithyroid drugs. The V and J genes are TRBV3-1 and TRBJ2-7; 10 bases line up with TRBD1. CDR3 DNA: TGTGCCAGCAGCCGGGACAGGGGTACTTGGGAGCAGTACTTC. It encodes CASSRDRGTWEQYF.